This T cell receptor (beta chain) was observed in a study of cytomegalovirus exposure and HLA in healthy donors. A multiplex PCR was run with 60 Vbeta primers and 13 Jbeta primers. Per the original methods: Some 10 million of 80 million to 85 million unique TCR beta chains were shared, per a later count. Sequencing used immunoSEQ multiplex PCR; TCRdb keeps in-frame clones, though not all of them. The DNA was the basis for D and trimming; V, J and clone size are from that table. The table gives 93,000 or so clones; the top ten clones make up 3.5% of it. From germline, CDR1 is SEHNR and CDR2 FQNEAQ (reference sequence). V was clipped by 2 bases and J by 6 bases; unmatched bases: 5. The CDR3 runs 14 residues.

The source material was PBMCs. V is TRBV7-9 and J is TRBJ1-2; 8 nucleotides agree with TRBD1. The source is a man in his forties in good health and CMV-seronegative. The CDR3 DNA reads TGTGCCAGCAGCTTATTGACAGGGGAGAATGGCTACACCTTC. Its protein product is CASSLLTGENGYTF.